These 24 T cell receptor beta chains were sequenced from one sample in a study of cytomegalovirus exposure and HLA in healthy donors. Vbeta (60) and Jbeta (13) primers were used in the PCR. Measured with immunoSEQ multiplex PCR; TCRdb has only the in-frame clones, and not every one. The table records some 190,000 clones, around 77% of them present only once. The sample consisted of PBMCs. Source of these receptors: a woman aged 18-30 years in good health and CMV-seronegative.

This clone was observed a single time. The rearrangement links TRBV27 to TRBJ1-6; 8 positions agree with TRBD1. Losses at the gene ends were 5 bases for V and 5 bases for J; bases not matched to a gene: 11. The CDR3 totals 17 residues. Germline CDR1 MNHEY, CDR2 SMNVEV (reference sequence). The CDR3 bases are TGTGCCAGCAGTCCCAGACAGGGGCGGAGGGATAATTCACCCCTCCACTTT. This codes for CASSPRQGRRDNSPLHF.

Remarks on this clone: Other DNA sequences in the same sample also yield this CDR3. The J gene is TRBJ1-1, the V gene TRBV7-2; D not certain. The germline CDR1 and CDR2 sequences are SGHTA and FQGNSA. CDR3 length: 13 residues. V shed 1 base and J shed 1 base, with 4 bases lying between them. The CDR3 DNA reads as TGTGCCAGCAGCTTAGGTCGGAACACTGAAGCTTTCTTT. Amino acid sequence: CASSLGRNTEAFF.

This sequence joins TRBV21-1 and TRBJ2-1; TRBD1, the D gene given by the table, was not confirmed from the DNA. TRBV21-1 is listed as a pseudogene. This CDR3 has 14 residues. DNA for the CDR3: TGTGCCAGCACCGCGCTCAACAGGGAGATCGCGCAGTTCTTC. Protein: CASTALNREIAQFF.

The chain combines TRBV9 with TRBJ1-4; TRBD1 is a possible D gene (5 bases). Germline V gene sequence: CDR1 SGDLS, CDR2 YYNGEE. The V and J ends lost 3 bases and 0 bases respectively, with 9 bases between them. The CDR3 is made up of 15 amino acids. Written as DNA, the CDR3 is TGTGCCAGCAGCGGGGGCTCCGCAACTAATGAAAAACTGTTTTTT. Amino acid sequence: CASSGGSATNEKLFF.

This clone was seen more than once but under ten times. The V and J genes are TRBV5-1 and TRBJ2-1, with 11 positions matching TRBD2. CDR3 length equals 18 residues. Looked up from germline, CDR1 is SGHRS and CDR2 is YFSETQ. J lost 0 bases, V lost 0 bases, and 5 bases had no gene match. The CDR3 coding sequence is TGCGCCAGCAGCTTGGGGACTAGCGGGTTTAGCTCCTACAATGAGCAGTTCTTC. Protein: CASSLGTSGFSSYNEQFF.

The genes are TRBV5-6 and TRBJ2-6, with D tentatively TRBD2 (6 bases). Germline V gives CDR1 SGHDT, CDR2 YYEEEE. The CDR3 has 15 amino acids. Trimming took off 4 bases at V and 0 bases at J, with 8 bases between the two ends. CDR3 DNA: TGTGCCAGCAGCCTCGGGAGCTCTGGGGCCAACGTCCTGACTTTC. Its translation is CASSLGSSGANVLTF.

The V gene is TRBV27, the J gene TRBJ2-1, with 12 nucleotides matching TRBD2. The trim removed 9 bases at V and 7 bases at J, leaving 4 bases unmatched. This CDR3 region has 13 residues. Germline-derived CDR1 and CDR2 are MNHEY and SMNVEV (reference sequence). CDR3 amino acids: CASRLAGANEQFF. The CDR3 region has the DNA TGTGCCAGTAGACTAGCGGGGGCAAATGAGCAGTTCTTC.

DNA for the CDR3: TGTGCCAGTAGCCGGACAGGGGGCAATCAGCCCCAGCATTTT. This encodes CASSRTGGNQPQHF. The chain employs TRBV19 and TRBJ1-5, with 9 positions matching TRBD1. V lost 6 bases and J lost 2; bases outside the gene matches: 2. Germline values: CDR1 LNHDA, CDR2 SQIVND (reference sequence). The CDR3 extends over 14 amino acids.

The gene calls are TRBV6-6 and TRBJ1-1; D possibly corresponds to TRBD1 (5 bases). This CDR3 has 15 residues. V lost 0 bases and J 5 bases, leaving 13 bases between the germline ends. Germline V lookup: CDR1 MNHNY, CDR2 SVGAGI (reference sequence). CDR3 residues: CASSYSGGKWTEAFF. CDR3 sequence (DNA): TGTGCCAGCAGTTACTCGGGGGGGAAGTGGACTGAAGCTTTCTTT.

The chain carries TRBV10-3 and TRBJ1-5; TRBD1 agrees at 7 bases. Per the germline V gene, CDR1 is ENHRY and CDR2 is SYGVKD. With V trimmed by 7 bases and J by 7 bases, 10 bases remained unmatched. This CDR3 comprises 14 residues. The CDR3 reads CAIKTGAEGQPQHF. The CDR3 region has the DNA TGTGCCATCAAAACAGGGGCAGAGGGGCAGCCCCAGCATTTT.

The chain joins TRBV4-2 to TRBJ1-6; 10 bases align to TRBD1. The CDR3 loop spans 17 amino acids. V lost 4 bases and J lost 9; bases outside the gene matches: 12. CDR1 is LGHNA, CDR2 YNFKEQ, per germline. The CDR3 here is CASSLGTGEAEFSPLHF. The CDR3 DNA sequence: TGTGCCAGCAGCCTGGGGACAGGGGAAGCAGAATTTTCACCCCTCCACTTT.

The V call is TRBV30, the J call TRBJ2-5; 9 bases match TRBD1. Trimming cost V 2 bases and J 3 bases; bases outside gene matches: 10. The CDR3 runs to 16 residues. Germline V gene sequence: CDR1 GTSNPN, CDR2 SVGIG (reference sequence). This CDR3 reads CAWSPHPGQGKETQYF. The DNA of the CDR3 is TGTGCCTGGAGTCCACACCCGGGACAGGGAAAAGAGACCCAGTACTTC.

This clone was counted between two and nine times. The V gene is TRBV2, the J gene TRBJ2-7, with D perhaps matching TRBD2 (6 bases). Deletions cut 8 bases from V and 2 bases from J, with 10 bases between. This CDR3 has 12 amino acids. Germline lookup yields CDR1 SNHLY and CDR2 FYNNEI. CDR3 region: CASLRLAYEQYF. CDR3 nucleotides: TGTGCCAGCCTGAGACTAGCCTACGAGCAGTACTTC.

This chain uses TRBV28 with TRBJ2-7; tentative D call: TRBD2 (5 bases). The CDR3 is 16 amino acids. Trimming pared 4 bases from V and 1 base from J, leaving 17 bases between. The V gene's germline CDR1 is MDHEN and CDR2 SYDVKM. In DNA form, the CDR3 reads TGTGCCAGCAGTTCCCCCCGGGGATGGGAGTCCTACGAGCAGTACTTC. Its protein product is CASSSPRGWESYEQYF.

The chain uses TRBV28 and TRBJ2-4; 13 bases agree with TRBD2. Germline trimming cut 6 bases from V and 4 bases from J; bases unmatched to any gene: 3. The CDR3 spans 15 residues. Germline V gene data show CDR1 as MDHEN and CDR2 as SYDVKM. CDR3 DNA: TGTGCCAGCAGCAAACTAGCGGGGGGGAAAAACATTCAGTACTTC. As protein: CASSKLAGGKNIQYF.

The rearrangement links TRBV5-4 to TRBJ2-5; TRBD1 aligns across 8 bases. V was pared by 7 bases and J by 5 bases, with 7 bases of the junction left unmatched. The germline CDR1 and CDR2 sequences are SGHNT and YYREEE (reference sequence). This CDR3 is 13 amino acids long. The chain's CDR3 is CASRAGGWETQYF. CDR3 nucleotide sequence: TGTGCCAGCCGAGCAGGGGGCTGGGAGACCCAGTACTTC.

The chain joins TRBV10-1 to TRBJ2-7, with a weak D call TRBD2 (5 bases). V lost 8 bases to trimming and J lost 0 bases, with 11 bases between them. Germline-derived CDR1 and CDR2 are WNHNN and SYGVQD (reference sequence). The CDR3 extends over 13 amino acids. CDR3 amino acids: CASSMAGSYEQYF. The DNA for the CDR3 is TGCGCCAGCTCCATGGCGGGCTCCTACGAGCAGTACTTC.

The chain is built from TRBV10-3 and TRBJ1-5; D uncertain. The CDR3 extends over 13 amino acids. Trimming shortened V by 9 bases and J by 9 bases, and 18 bases separated the two germline ends. The V gene's germline CDR1 is ENHRY and CDR2 SYGVKD. Here the CDR3 DNA reads TGTGCCATGGCAGTGGAGGGAAGGGCGCCCCAGCATTTT. Its protein product is CAMAVEGRAPQHF.

This chain joins TRBV14 and TRBJ1-1; possible D gene TRBD1, 5 bases. CDR3 size: 13 residues. With 1 base removed from V and 4 bases from J, the gap between germline ends came to 7 bases. Germline lookup yields CDR1 SGHDN and CDR2 FVKESK. The CDR3 reads CASSQGQSTEAFF. DNA of the CDR3: TGTGCCAGCAGCCAAGGACAGAGCACTGAAGCTTTCTTT.

This chain links TRBV19 with TRBJ1-5, with 8 nucleotides matching TRBD1. The CDR3 consists of 14 residues. Germline CDR1 is LNHDA and CDR2 is SQIVND (reference sequence). The ends lost 7 bases at V and 1 base at J; junction bases unmatched: 3. The CDR3 sequence: CASKGDRSNQPQHF. The CDR3 bases are TGTGCCAGTAAGGGGGACAGGAGCAATCAGCCCCAGCATTTT.

The genes are TRBV20-1 and TRBJ2-1; no firm D call. CDR1 and CDR2 from the germline V gene are DFQATT and SNEGSKA (reference sequence). The CDR3 covers 11 residues. Trimming removed 1 base at V and 12 bases at J, with 10 bases between. CDR3 DNA: TGCAGTGCTAGAGTGGAGCCCCGGCAGTTCTTC. Protein: CSARVEPRQFF.

This clone has just a few counts. The V call is TRBV28, the J call TRBJ1-4, with D possibly being TRBD1 (5 bases). CDR1 and CDR2 from the germline V gene are MDHEN and SYDVKM. The length of the CDR3 is 14 residues. Trimming took 3 bases from V and 5 from J, leaving 10 bases between them. DNA of the CDR3: TGTGCCAGCAGTTTTCGACAGTTAAATGAAAAACTGTTTTTT. It translates to CASSFRQLNEKLFF.

CDR3 coding DNA: TGTGCCAGCAGTTTAGCGGGGTTGAGGGGGGCCAACGTCCTGACTTTC. Its translation: CASSLAGLRGANVLTF. The chain carries TRBV28 and TRBJ2-6; the D gene is possibly TRBD2 (6 bases). The CDR3 runs to 16 residues. Per the germline V gene, CDR1 is MDHEN and CDR2 is SYDVKM. V was clipped by 2 bases and J by 4 bases, with 12 bases between them.

The rearrangement uses TRBV30 and TRBJ2-1; 12 nucleotides match TRBD1. This CDR3 spans 15 amino acids. V dropped 3 bases and J dropped 8; count of bases not matched to a gene: 8. Germline V gene data show CDR1 as GTSNPN and CDR2 as SVGIG (reference sequence). This chain's CDR3 is CAWSAGQGAADEQFF. In DNA form, the CDR3 reads TGTGCCTGGAGCGCGGGACAGGGGGCGGCGGATGAGCAGTTCTTC.